The T cell receptor beta chain described here comes from a study of response to subunit inactivated influenza vaccine. TCRdb redid the calling of the RT-PCR reads with MiXCR, one entry per CDR3 protein. The sample lists some 160,000 distinct CDR3 sequences; roughly a tenth were seen once. This clonotype appeared a few times. Germline-derived CDR1 and CDR2 are MNHEY and SMNVEV (reference sequence). The CDR3 length is 15 residues. V lost 6 bases to trimming and J lost 11 bases, with 20 bases between them. The material sequenced was non-naive T cells sorted from PBMCs, taken roughly 47 days after vaccination. The chain joins TRBV27 to TRBJ1-6; D gene uncertain. This sequence was found in a man aged 50 to 59 who received an inactivated influenza vaccine. The CDR3 region is CASRLGPVSPTPLHF. CDR3 bases: TGTGCCAGCAGGCTAGGCCCGGTCAGTCCGACACCCCTCCACTTT.